The 14 T cell receptor beta chains presented below share a single source sample, sequenced in a study of T cell responses to AZD1222 COVID-19 vaccine. The table came from immunoSEQ multiplex PCR; TCRdb's copy has only in-frame clones and leaves some out. The sample includes 80,000 to 100,000 clones, roughly 84% of them seen just once. The source material was peripheral blood, sampled on day 0 of AZD1222 vaccination. All receptors come from an adult in good health.

The CDR3 DNA follows: TGTGCCAGCAGTTCTTTGCGGGGGGCTGAGCAGTTCTTC. Translating gives CASSSLRGAEQFF. This chain links TRBV6-5 with TRBJ2-1; 8 bases fit TRBD2. Germline values: CDR1 MNHEY, CDR2 SVGAGI. V lost 4 bases to trimming and J lost 9 bases; unmatched junction nucleotides: 5. The CDR3 is 13 residues long.

The chain is built from TRBV5-4 and TRBJ1-2, with D uncertain. There are 13 residues in the CDR3. Germline-derived CDR1 and CDR2 are SGHNT and YYREEE (reference sequence). V dropped 0 bases and J dropped 6 bases, with 9 bases sitting between them. The chain's CDR3 is CASSLDPFNGYTF. CDR3 bases: TGTGCCAGCAGCTTGGACCCTTTTAATGGCTACACCTTC.

V and J are TRBV9 and TRBJ2-5, with 7 bases aligning to TRBD1. The CDR3 covers 13 residues. V shed 7 bases, J shed 4 bases, and the junction held 7 bases outside the gene matches. Germline lookup yields CDR1 SGDLS and CDR2 YYNGEE. In DNA form, the CDR3 reads TGTGCCAGCTCTCAGGGGGACGGAGAGACCCAGTACTTC. Translated, it gives CASSQGDGETQYF.

The J gene is TRBJ2-7, the V gene TRBV10-1; D possibly uses TRBD1 or TRBD2 (6 bases each). CDR3 length equals 14 residues. Germline loops: CDR1 WNHNN, CDR2 SYGVQD (reference sequence). V lost 6 bases to trimming and J lost 6 bases, with 18 bases between them. DNA of the CDR3: TGCGCCAGCAGCGGCGGGACATCCGGCGGCGAGCAGTACTTC. It is translated as CASSGGTSGGEQYF.

V usage is TRBV30 and J usage is TRBJ1-3, with 7 nucleotides matching TRBD1. Germline V gives CDR1 GTSNPN, CDR2 SVGIG (reference sequence). The CDR3 totals 13 residues. The junction had 0 bases not matched to a gene; V was cut back by 1 base and J by 3 bases. The CDR3 nucleotides read TGTGCCTGGAGTGGACAGGGTGGAAACACCATATATTTT. Encoded protein: CAWSGQGGNTIYF.

The rearrangement links TRBV6-5 to TRBJ2-7; 11 bases are a match to TRBD2. The length of the CDR3 is 15 residues. V shed 5 bases, J shed 0 bases, and the junction held 3 bases outside the gene matches. Germline values: CDR1 MNHEY, CDR2 SVGAGI. The CDR3 sequence is CASSTGTSGSYEQYF. CDR3 bases: TGTGCCAGCAGTACCGGGACTAGCGGCTCCTACGAGCAGTACTTC.

The chain recombines TRBV5-1 with TRBJ2-2, with D unresolved. The CDR3 has 15 residues. Between the trimmed V and J ends, which lost 4 bases and 0 bases, there was a span of 10 bases. Germline V gene data show CDR1 as SGHRS and CDR2 as YFSETQ. This CDR3 reads CASSASATNTGELFF. The CDR3 nucleotides are TGCGCCAGCAGCGCCTCGGCTACGAACACCGGGGAGCTGTTTTTT.

This chain joins TRBV5-4 and TRBJ2-7; 8 bases match TRBD2. The CDR3 has 16 amino acids. The V gene end was trimmed by 0 bases and the J gene end by 0 bases; junction bases not matched to a gene: 5. CDR1 and CDR2 (germline): SGHNT, YYREEE (reference sequence). This CDR3 is CASSLAGGGTSYEQYF. The CDR3 DNA follows: TGTGCCAGCAGCTTGGCCGGCGGGGGGACCTCCTACGAGCAGTACTTC.

The gene calls are TRBV15 and TRBJ2-3, with unresolved D. The V and J ends lost 5 bases and 4 bases respectively, with 7 bases between them. The germline V gene has CDR1 LNHNV and CDR2 YYDKDF (reference sequence). The CDR3 is made up of 12 amino acids. In DNA, the CDR3 is TGTGCCACCAGCCCAGACGCAGATACGCAGTATTTT. Its translation is CATSPDADTQYF.

The chain joins TRBV19 to TRBJ1-1; D ambiguous. The germline V gene encodes CDR1 LNHDA and CDR2 SQIVND (reference sequence). The V end was cut by 1 base, the J end by 0 bases, with 6 bases between. The CDR3 length is 14 residues. The CDR3 DNA sequence: TGTGCCAGTAGTATAGGGCAATTGAACACTGAAGCTTTCTTT. Its translation is CASSIGQLNTEAFF. Complete variable domain (other parts from reference TRBV19 and TRBJ1-1): DGGITQSPKYLFRKEGQNVTLSCEQNLNHDAMYWYRQDPGQGLRLIYYSQIVNDFQKGDIAEGYSVSREKKESFPLTVTSAQKNPTAFYLCASSIGQLNTEAFFGQGTRLTVV.

The J gene is TRBJ1-2, the V gene TRBV6-5; 7 bases fit TRBD1. This CDR3 has 12 residues. In germline, CDR1 is MNHEY, CDR2 SVGAGI. Losses at the gene ends were 10 bases for V and 2 bases for J; bases not matched to a gene: 4. This CDR3 reads CATRQGNYGYTF. Here the CDR3 DNA reads TGTGCCACCCGACAGGGCAACTATGGCTACACCTTC.

The chain employs TRBV6-5 and TRBJ1-4; maybe TRBD1 (5 bases). The germline gives CDR1 MNHEY, CDR2 SVGAGI. Trimming cost V 5 bases and J 6 bases, with 16 bases left between them. This CDR3 comprises 15 residues. CDR3 in amino acids: CASSLGYGGDEKLFF. Here the CDR3 DNA reads TGTGCCAGCAGTCTGGGTTACGGGGGAGATGAAAAACTGTTTTTT.

V gene TRBV3-1 (or the pseudogene TRBV3-2) combines with J gene TRBJ2-7, with 10 positions matching TRBD2. V was pared by 2 bases and J by 3 bases, with 10 bases of the junction left unmatched. CDR3 length equals 17 residues. CDR1 LGHDT and CDR2 YNNKEL come from the germline V gene (reference sequence). The CDR3 sequence: CASSQYKQRGGRYEQYF. CDR3 nucleotides: TGTGCCAGCAGCCAATATAAACAGCGGGGGGGCCGCTACGAGCAGTACTTC.

This clone was counted once. The chain joins TRBV7-9 to TRBJ2-7; 11 nucleotides align to TRBD2. The CDR3 has 14 amino acids. Germline V gene data show CDR1 as SEHNR and CDR2 as FQNEAQ (reference sequence). V lost 7 bases and J lost 3; bases outside the gene matches: 5. The CDR3 DNA reads as TGTGCCAGCAAGGGAACTAGCGGGGGCTACGAGCAGTACTTC. Amino acid sequence: CASKGTSGGYEQYF.